Detailed here is one TCR beta chain. The data originate from a study of OX40 agonist ivuxolimab in advanced cancers. The assay was immunoSEQ multiplex PCR, and TCRdb's table has in-frame clones only and misses some. The top ten hold more than 2% of the sample, which has about 53,000 clones, 79% seen once. CDR3 length: 16 amino acids. CDR1 is SGHDT, CDR2 YYEEEE, per germline. Trimming cost V 4 bases and J 2 bases, with 18 bases left between them. This receptor was obtained from an adult with an advanced solid tumor such as melanoma, head and neck, liver or kidney cancer. The starting material was CD4+ or CD8+ T cells sorted from blood, obtained in a trial of the OX40 agonist ivuxolimab. The rearrangement joins TRBV5-6 to TRBJ1-1; a possible D gene is TRBD1 (5 bases). The CDR3 loop is CASSLYLGRLNTEAFF. The CDR3 DNA is TGTGCCAGCAGCCTTTATTTGGGACGGCTCAACACTGAAGCTTTCTTT.